This T cell receptor beta chain was sequenced during a study of blood T cell repertoires in COVID-19 (dated by TCRdb to the early 2020s). With regard to the full study: The collaborator samples originated in the United States, Italy and Spain and spanned the acute and convalescent phases of COVID-19. The prospective study material was composed of cDNA or gDNA derived from T cells, B-cell-depleted T cells, or PBMCs. Subjects who had been exposed to COVID-19, were actively infected with it, or had recovered from it provided the deeply sampled blood TCRbeta repertoires that made up the dataset. The repertoires were released in a freely available public database meant as a resource for research on the immune response to SARS-CoV-2. Samples were obtained from the ongoing ImmuneRACE study (first 160 participants) and from some 1,300 subjects provided by 6 global collaborators. Nearly every sample came with metadata listing a de-identified subject ID, COVID-19 status, age in years and sex. HLA class I and class II types, where available, came from metadata supplied by the sample provider rather than from assay-based typing. What the authors observed across the whole study: The amount of clinical and demographic metadata varied by source and participant and was provided uncurated.

On this clone itself: Its antigen has not been determined. Nothing much larger sits one base from this clone, and base qualities are not available.

The immunoSEQ Assay, a bias-controlled multiplex PCR, was used to amplify TCRbeta CDR3 regions from genomic DNA. In the paper's pipeline: Nucleated cell counts per sample were estimated from amplification of reference gene primers within the assay. To quantify the absolute abundance of each unique TCRbeta CDR3 rearrangement, sequence reads were collapsed and filtered. For each sample, productive Simpson clonality was calculated as the square root of Simpson's diversity index across productive rearrangements. Imported from immuneACCESS, the table was reduced by TCRdb to in-frame sequences with V and J called. These copies leave out some clones; in studies compared against another copy, an unresolved V gene accounts for under half, and the cause of the remainder is not known. V and J calls and clone size are as listed in that table; D and trimming were resolved from the DNA. Present in this sample are 450,000 to 600,000 clones, roughly 87% of which were seen just once. Approximately 0.7% of the sample comes from the top ten.

Participants in the prospective study were enrolled through a virtual design, were aged about 18 to 100 years, and lived in about 25 United States geographic areas. In the prospective study, cohorts were assigned on the basis of participant-reported clinical history obtained from a screening survey and a study questionnaire. Recovered participants in ImmuneRACE Cohort 3 were defined by two consecutive negative NP/OP PCR tests, clearance by a healthcare professional, or resolution of symptoms. Mobile phlebotomists in the prospective study collected whole blood, serum and a nasopharyngeal or oropharyngeal swab from every participant. Over an approximately 2-month period, participants in the prospective study had the option of providing additional blood draws and questionnaires. Blood samples from the prospective study were shipped frozen or at room temperature prior to DNA extraction. V and J are truncated by 4 bases and 4 bases respectively, leaving an intervening sequence of 10 bases. Spanning cysteine to phenylalanine, the CDR3 consists of 13 amino acids. Here the CDR3 DNA is all that survives: 39 bases in frame from base 1. Per the germline V gene (reference sequence), LGHDT is the CDR1 and YNNKEL is the CDR2.

The sample comprised PBMCs or T cells enriched from blood (not recorded which). The sequence came from a woman aged 18-35 years who had recovered from COVID-19. Here the chain combines TRBV3-1 (or the pseudogene TRBV3-2) and TRBJ1-1, with the D gene call left open. The CDR3 protein: CASSPGGSTEAFF. The base sequence is TGTGCCAGCAGCCCAGGAGGGAGCACTGAAGCTTTCTTT.